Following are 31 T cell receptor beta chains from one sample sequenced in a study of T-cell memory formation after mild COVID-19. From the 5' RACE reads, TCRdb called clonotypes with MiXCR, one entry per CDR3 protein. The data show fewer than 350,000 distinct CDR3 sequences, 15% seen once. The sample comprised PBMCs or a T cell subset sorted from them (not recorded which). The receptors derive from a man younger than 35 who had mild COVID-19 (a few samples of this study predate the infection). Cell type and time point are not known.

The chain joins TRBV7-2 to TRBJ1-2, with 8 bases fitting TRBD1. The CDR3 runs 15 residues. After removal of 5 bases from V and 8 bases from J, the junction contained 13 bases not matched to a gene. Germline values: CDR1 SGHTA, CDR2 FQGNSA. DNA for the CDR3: TGTGCCAGCAGCCCATCTGGACAGGGAGGAAGAGGCTACACCTTC. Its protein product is CASSPSGQGGRGYTF. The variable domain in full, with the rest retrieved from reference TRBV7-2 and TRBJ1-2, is GAGVSQSPSNKVTEKGKDVELRCDPISGHTALYWYRQSLGQGLEFLIYFQGNSAPDKSGLPSDRFSAERTGGSVSTLTIQRTQQEDSAVYLCASSPSGQGGRGYTFGSGTRLTVV.

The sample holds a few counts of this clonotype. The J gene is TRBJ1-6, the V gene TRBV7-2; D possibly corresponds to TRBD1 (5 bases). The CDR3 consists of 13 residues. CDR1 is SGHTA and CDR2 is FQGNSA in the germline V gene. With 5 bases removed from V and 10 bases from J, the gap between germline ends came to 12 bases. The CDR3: CASSAGTGSPLHF. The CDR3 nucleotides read TGTGCCAGCAGCGCCGGGACGGGGTCACCCCTCCACTTT.

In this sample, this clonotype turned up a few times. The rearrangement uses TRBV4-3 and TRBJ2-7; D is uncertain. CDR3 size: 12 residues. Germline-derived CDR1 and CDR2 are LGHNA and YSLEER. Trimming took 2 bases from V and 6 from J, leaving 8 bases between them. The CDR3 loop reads CASSQIQGEQYF. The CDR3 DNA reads TGCGCCAGCAGCCAAATACAAGGCGAGCAGTACTTC.

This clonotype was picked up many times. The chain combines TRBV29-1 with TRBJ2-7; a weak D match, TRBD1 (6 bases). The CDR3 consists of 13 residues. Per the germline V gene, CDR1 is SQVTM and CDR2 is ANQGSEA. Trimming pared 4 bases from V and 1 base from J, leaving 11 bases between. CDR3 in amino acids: CSVVATGSYEQYF. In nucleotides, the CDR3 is TGCAGCGTTGTTGCGACAGGATCCTACGAGCAGTACTTC.

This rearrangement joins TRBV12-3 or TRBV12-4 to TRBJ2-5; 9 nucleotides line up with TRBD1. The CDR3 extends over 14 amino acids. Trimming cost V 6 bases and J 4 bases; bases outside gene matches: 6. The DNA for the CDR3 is TGTGCCAGCAGGCCCGGACAGGGGATAGAGACCCAGTACTTC. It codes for CASRPGQGIETQYF.

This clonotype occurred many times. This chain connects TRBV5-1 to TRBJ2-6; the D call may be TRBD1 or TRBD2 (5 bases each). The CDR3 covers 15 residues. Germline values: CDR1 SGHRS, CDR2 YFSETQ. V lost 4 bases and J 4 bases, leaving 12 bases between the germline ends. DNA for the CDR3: TGCGCCAGCAGCGGGAAGGGGACCGGGGCCAACGTCCTGACTTTC. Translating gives CASSGKGTGANVLTF.

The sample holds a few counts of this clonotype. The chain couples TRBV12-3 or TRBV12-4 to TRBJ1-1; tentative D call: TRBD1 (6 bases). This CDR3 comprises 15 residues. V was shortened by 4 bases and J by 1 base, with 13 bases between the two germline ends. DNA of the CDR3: TGTGCCAGCAGTTCATCGACAGGAGAGAACACTGAAGCTTTCTTT. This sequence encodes CASSSSTGENTEAFF.

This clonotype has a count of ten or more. The CDR3 protein is CASSPSGGEDNEQFF. CDR3 sequence (DNA): TGCGCCAGCAGCCCGAGCGGGGGTGAGGACAATGAGCAGTTCTTC. The V gene is TRBV23-1, the J gene TRBJ2-1, with 8 bases matching TRBD2. TRBV23-1 belongs to the ORF category, with a function that is uncertain. There are 15 residues in the CDR3. Trimming removed 6 bases from V and 5 bases from J; junction bases left unmatched: 9.

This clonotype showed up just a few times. In DNA, the CDR3 is TGTGCCAGTAGGCGACAGGGGACGAACTATGGCTACACCTTC. Residues: CASRRQGTNYGYTF. The chain couples TRBV19 to TRBJ1-2; TRBD1 aligns across 8 bases. V trimming: 6 bases; J trimming: 2 bases; junction bases outside the gene matches: 5. This CDR3 spans 14 amino acids. Germline V gives CDR1 LNHDA, CDR2 SQIVND (reference sequence).

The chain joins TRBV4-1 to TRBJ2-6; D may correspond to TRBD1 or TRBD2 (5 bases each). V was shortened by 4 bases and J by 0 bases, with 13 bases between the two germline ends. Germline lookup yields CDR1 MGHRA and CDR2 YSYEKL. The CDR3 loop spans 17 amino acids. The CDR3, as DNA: TGCGCCAGCAGCCCGGGACGGATCAGCTCTGGGGCCAACGTCCTGACTTTC. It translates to CASSPGRISSGANVLTF.

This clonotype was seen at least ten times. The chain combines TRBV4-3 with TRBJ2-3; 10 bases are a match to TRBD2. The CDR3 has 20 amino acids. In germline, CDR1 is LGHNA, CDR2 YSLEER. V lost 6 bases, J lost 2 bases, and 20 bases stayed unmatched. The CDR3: CASSPQGVAGGLPHTDTQYF. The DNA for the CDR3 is TGCGCCAGCAGTCCCCAGGGGGTAGCGGGGGGTCTGCCCCACACAGATACGCAGTATTTT.

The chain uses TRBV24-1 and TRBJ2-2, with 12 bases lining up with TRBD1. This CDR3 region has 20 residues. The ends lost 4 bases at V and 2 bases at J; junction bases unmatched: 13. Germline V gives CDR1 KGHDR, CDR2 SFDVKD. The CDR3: CATSDPPGTGGDLNTGELFF. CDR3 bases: TGTGCCACCAGTGACCCCCCCGGGACAGGGGGCGACCTTAACACCGGGGAGCTGTTTTTT.

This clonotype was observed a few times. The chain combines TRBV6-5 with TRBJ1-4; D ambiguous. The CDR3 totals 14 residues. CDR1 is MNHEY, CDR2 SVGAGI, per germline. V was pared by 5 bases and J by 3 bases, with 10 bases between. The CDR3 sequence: CASSPRVANEKLFF. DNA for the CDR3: TGTGCCAGCAGTCCAAGGGTCGCTAATGAAAAACTGTTTTTT.

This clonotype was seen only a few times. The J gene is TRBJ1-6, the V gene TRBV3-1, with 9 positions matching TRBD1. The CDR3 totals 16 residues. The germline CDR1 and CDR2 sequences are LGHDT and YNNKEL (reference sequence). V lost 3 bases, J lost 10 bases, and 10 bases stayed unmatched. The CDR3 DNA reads TGTGCCAGCAGCCACTTACCCGGGACAGGGAGATCACCCCTCCACTTT. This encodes CASSHLPGTGRSPLHF.

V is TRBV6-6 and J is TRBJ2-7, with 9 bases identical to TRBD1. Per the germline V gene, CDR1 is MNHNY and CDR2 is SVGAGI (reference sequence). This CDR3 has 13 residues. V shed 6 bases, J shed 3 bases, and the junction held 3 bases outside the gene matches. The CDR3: CASRNRGHYEQYF. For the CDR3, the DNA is TGTGCCAGCAGAAACAGGGGGCACTACGAGCAGTACTTC.

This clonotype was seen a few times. The CDR3 region is CASSLGDHDFQFF. CDR3 sequence (DNA): TGTGCCAGCAGCTTAGGGGACCACGATTTTCAGTTCTTC. The chain recombines TRBV7-6 with TRBJ2-1, with D tentatively TRBD1 or TRBD2 (5 bases each). The V gene's germline CDR1 is SGHVS and CDR2 FNYEAQ. The CDR3 totals 13 residues. V was cut by 1 base and J by 13 bases, with 14 bases left in between.

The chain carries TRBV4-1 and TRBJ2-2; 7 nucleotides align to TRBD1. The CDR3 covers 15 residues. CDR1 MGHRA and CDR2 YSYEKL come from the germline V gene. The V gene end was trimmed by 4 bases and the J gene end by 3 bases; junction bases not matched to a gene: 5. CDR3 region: CASSRNRGDTGELFF. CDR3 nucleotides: TGCGCCAGCAGCCGGAACAGGGGAGACACCGGGGAGCTGTTTTTT.

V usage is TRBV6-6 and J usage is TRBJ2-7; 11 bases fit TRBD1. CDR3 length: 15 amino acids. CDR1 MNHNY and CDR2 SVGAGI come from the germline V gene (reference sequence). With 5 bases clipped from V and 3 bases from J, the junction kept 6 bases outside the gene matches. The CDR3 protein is CASSDPGTGGYEQYV. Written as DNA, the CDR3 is TGTGCCAGCAGTGACCCCGGGACAGGGGGCTACGAGCAGTACGTC.

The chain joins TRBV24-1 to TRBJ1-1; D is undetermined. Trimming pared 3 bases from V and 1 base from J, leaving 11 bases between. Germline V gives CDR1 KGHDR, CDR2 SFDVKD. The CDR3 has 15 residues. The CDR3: CATSDTRTGNTEAFF. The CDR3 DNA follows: TGTGCCACCAGTGATACCCGGACGGGGAACACTGAAGCTTTCTTT.

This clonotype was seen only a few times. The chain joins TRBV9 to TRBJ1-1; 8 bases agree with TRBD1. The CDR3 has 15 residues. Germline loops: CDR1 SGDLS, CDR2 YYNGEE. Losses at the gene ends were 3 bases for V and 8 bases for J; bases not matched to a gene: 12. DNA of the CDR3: TGTGCCAGCAGCGCAACAACCGGGACAGGACTGGAAGCTTTCTTT. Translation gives CASSATTGTGLEAFF.

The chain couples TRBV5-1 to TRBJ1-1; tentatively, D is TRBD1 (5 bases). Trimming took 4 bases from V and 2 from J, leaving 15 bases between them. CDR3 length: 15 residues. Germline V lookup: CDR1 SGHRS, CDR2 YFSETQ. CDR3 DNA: TGCGCCAGCAGCCCATACGGGGCGGGAAACACTGAAGCTTTCTTT. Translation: CASSPYGAGNTEAFF.

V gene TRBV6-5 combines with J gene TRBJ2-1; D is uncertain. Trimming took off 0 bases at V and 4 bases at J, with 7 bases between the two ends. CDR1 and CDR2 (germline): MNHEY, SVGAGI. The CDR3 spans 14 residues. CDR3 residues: CASSYSAKYNEQFF. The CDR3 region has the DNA TGTGCCAGCAGTTACTCGGCCAAATACAATGAGCAGTTCTTC.

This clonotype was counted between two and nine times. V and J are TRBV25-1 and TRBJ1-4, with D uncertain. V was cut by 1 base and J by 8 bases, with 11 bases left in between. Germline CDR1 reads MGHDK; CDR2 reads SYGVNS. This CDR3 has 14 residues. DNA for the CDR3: TGTGCCAGCAGTGAATCCGGTGTTGAGGAAAAACTGTTTTTT. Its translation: CASSESGVEEKLFF.

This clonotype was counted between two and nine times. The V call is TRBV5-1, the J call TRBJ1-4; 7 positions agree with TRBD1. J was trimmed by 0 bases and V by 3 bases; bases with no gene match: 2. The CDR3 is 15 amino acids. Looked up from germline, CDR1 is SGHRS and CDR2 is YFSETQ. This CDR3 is CASSSGQTTNEKLFF. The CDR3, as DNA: TGCGCCAGCAGCTCGGGACAGACAACTAATGAAAAACTGTTTTTT. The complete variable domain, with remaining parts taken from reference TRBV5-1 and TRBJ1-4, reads KAGVTQTPRYLIKTRGQQVTLSCSPISGHRSVSWYQQTPGQGLQFLFEYFSETQRNKGNFPGRFSGRQFSNSRSEMNVSTLELGDSALYLCASSSGQTTNEKLFFGSGTQLSVL.

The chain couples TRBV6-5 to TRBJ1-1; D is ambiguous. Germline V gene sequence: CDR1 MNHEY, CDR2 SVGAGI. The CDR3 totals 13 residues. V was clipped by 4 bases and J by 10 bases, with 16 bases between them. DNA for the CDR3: TGTGCCAGCAGTTCCCAGGCAAGGTATGGAGCTTTCTTT. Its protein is CASSSQARYGAFF.

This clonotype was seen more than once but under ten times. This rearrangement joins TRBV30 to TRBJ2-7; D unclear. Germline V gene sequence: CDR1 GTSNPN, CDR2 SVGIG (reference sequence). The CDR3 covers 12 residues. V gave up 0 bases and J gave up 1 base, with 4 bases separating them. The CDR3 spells CAWSVGSYEQYF. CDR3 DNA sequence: TGTGCCTGGAGTGTAGGGTCCTACGAGCAGTACTTC. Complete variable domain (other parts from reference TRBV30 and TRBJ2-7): SQTIHQWPATLVQPVGSPLSLECTVEGTSNPNLYWYRQAAGRGLQLLFYSVGIGQISSEVPQNLSASRPQDRQFILSSKKLLLSDSGFYLCAWSVGSYEQYFGPGTRLTVT.

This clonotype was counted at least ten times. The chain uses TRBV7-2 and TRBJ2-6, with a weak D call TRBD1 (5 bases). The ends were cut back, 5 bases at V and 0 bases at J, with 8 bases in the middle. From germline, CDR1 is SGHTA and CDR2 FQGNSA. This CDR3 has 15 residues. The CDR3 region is CASSPQGSGANVLTF. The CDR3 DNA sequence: TGTGCCAGCAGCCCTCAGGGCTCTGGGGCCAACGTCCTGACTTTC.

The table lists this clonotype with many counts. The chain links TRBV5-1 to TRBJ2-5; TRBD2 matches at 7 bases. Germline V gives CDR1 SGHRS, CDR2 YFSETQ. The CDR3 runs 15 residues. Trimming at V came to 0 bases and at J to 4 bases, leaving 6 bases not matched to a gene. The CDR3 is CASSLALSGGETQYF. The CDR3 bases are TGCGCCAGCAGCTTGGCCTTATCGGGGGGAGAGACCCAGTACTTC.

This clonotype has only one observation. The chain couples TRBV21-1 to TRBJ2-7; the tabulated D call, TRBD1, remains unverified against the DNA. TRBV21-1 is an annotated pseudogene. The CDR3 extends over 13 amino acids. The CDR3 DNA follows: TGTGCCAGCGGATGGGACAGGGCCTACGAGCAGTACGTC. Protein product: CASGWDRAYEQYV.

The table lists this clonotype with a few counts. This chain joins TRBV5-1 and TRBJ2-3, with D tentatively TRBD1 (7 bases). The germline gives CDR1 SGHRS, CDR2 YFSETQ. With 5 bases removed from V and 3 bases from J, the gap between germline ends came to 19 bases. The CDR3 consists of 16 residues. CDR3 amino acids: CASSLSEGAVTDTQYF. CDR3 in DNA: TGCGCCAGCAGTCTCTCGGAGGGGGCGGTGACAGATACGCAGTATTTT.

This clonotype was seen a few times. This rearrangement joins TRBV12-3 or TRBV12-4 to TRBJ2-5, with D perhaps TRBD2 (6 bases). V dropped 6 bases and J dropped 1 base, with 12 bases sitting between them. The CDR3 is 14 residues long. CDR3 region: CASRPRGIQETQYF. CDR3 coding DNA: TGTGCCAGCAGACCCCGGGGGATCCAAGAGACCCAGTACTTC.